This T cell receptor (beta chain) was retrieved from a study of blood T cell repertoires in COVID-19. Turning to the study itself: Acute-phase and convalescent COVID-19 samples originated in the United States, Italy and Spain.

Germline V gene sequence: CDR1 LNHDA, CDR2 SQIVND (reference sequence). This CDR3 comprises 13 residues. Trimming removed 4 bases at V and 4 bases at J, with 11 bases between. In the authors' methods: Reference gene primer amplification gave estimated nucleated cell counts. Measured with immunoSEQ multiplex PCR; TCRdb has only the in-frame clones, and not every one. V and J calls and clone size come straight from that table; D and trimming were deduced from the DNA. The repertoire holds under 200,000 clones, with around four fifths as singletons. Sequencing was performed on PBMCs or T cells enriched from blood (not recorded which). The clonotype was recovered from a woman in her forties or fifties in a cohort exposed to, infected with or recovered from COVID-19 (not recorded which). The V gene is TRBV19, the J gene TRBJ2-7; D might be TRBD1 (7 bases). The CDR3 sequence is CASSTQGRYEQYF. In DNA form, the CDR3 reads TGTGCCAGTAGTACACAGGGGAGGTACGAGCAGTACTTC.